The present T cell receptor (beta chain) was sequenced within a study of shared clonotypes between healthy human individuals. Study details: In total, the donors were a couple of women and a few men aged 18 to 49.

Points from the study as a whole: Generation probabilities were higher for clonotypes shared across all four sorted-subset donors than for unshared ones. It was observed that approximately 5% of naive CD4 clonotypes were shared across several donors.

Profiled with immunoSEQ multiplex PCR; TCRdb holds only in-frame clones, not every one. This table has some 690,000 clones, 90% appearing once. This CDR3 has 13 amino acids. Germline CDR1 SGHAT, CDR2 FQNNGV. With respect to this clone: No antigen is known for it. The junction departs from germline at one end; a sequencing error may be responsible.

CD8 memory was a combination that joined CD45RO+ cells with CCR7-negative CD45RA+ TemRA cells. The specimen sequenced was memory CD8+ T cells from PBMCs. Subset here: CD45RO+ cells pooled with CCR7-negative TemRA cells. The receptor's source is a man in his late teens or twenties in good health. Some clones in this sample may be carry-over from other donors' samples. The J gene is TRBJ2-1, the V gene TRBV11-2; no firm D call. The CDR3 nucleotides are TGTGCCAGCAGCTTAGGATACGGCGGCCCCATGATCTTC. It specifies CASSLGYGGPMIF.